A single sample gave rise to the 12 T cell receptor beta chains below, sequenced in a study of blood T cell repertoires in COVID-19 (dated by TCRdb to 2020 to 2021). Libraries came from the immunoSEQ multiplex PCR assay. TCRdb took over this immuneACCESS table, retaining in-frame rearrangements with V and J assigned. Such tables are incomplete; in checked studies, under half of the missing clones stem from an unresolved V gene, and the remainder is unexplained. This sample holds about 110,000 clones; about nine tenths were observed only once. The top ten clonotypes cover 1.1% of the sample. The specimen sequenced was peripheral blood. Every receptor here comes from a human donor in a cohort sampled during active COVID-19.

The chain links TRBV18 to TRBJ2-5, with D uncertain. The germline V gene encodes CDR1 KGHSH and CDR2 LQKENI. The V and J ends lost 5 bases and 2 bases respectively, with 6 bases between them. CDR3 size: 12 residues. CDR3 bases: TGTGCCAGCTCAAGACTTCAAGAGACCCAGTACTTC. Residues: CASSRLQETQYF.

The chain couples TRBV7-9 to TRBJ2-2; 9 nucleotides agree with TRBD1. Germline V gives CDR1 SEHNR, CDR2 FQNEAQ (reference sequence). Unmatched junction bases numbered 15, after V lost 6 bases and J lost 4 bases. The CDR3 extends over 18 amino acids. The CDR3 DNA reads TGTGCCAGCAGACCTGTTCGTACCGGGACAGGGCTCACCGGGGAGCTGTTTTTT. Encoded protein: CASRPVRTGTGLTGELFF.

This clone showed up just once. Other nucleotide sequences from this sample produce the same CDR3. V is TRBV6-1 and J is TRBJ2-6, with 7 bases fitting TRBD1. CDR1 is MNHNS and CDR2 is SASEGT in the germline V gene. The CDR3 totals 15 residues. With 2 bases clipped from V and 2 bases from J, the junction kept 0 bases outside the gene matches. The CDR3 DNA sequence: TGTGCCAGCAGTGAACAGGGGGCTGGGGCCAACGTCCTGACTTTC. The encoded protein is CASSEQGAGANVLTF.

The rearrangement joins TRBV18 to TRBJ2-7; tentatively, D is TRBD2 (5 bases). This CDR3 is 12 amino acids long. The V and J ends lost 5 bases and 0 bases respectively, with 5 bases between them. Germline-derived CDR1 and CDR2 are KGHSH and LQKENI. CDR3 protein: CASSGSSYEQYF. CDR3 coding DNA: TGTGCCAGCTCAGGGAGCTCCTACGAGCAGTACTTC.

In DNA, the CDR3 is TGTGCCAGCAGCCCAACGGACAGTGTTAATGAAAAACTGTTTTTT. Its translation: CASSPTDSVNEKLFF. The chain uses TRBV6-5 and TRBJ1-4; D may be TRBD1 (6 bases). This CDR3 is 15 amino acids long. Germline loops: CDR1 MNHEY, CDR2 SVGAGI. Trimming shortened V by 6 bases and J by 4 bases, and 15 bases separated the two germline ends.

This clone was seen a single time. The chain joins TRBV9 to TRBJ2-5; 7 bases align to TRBD2. The ends lost 3 bases at V and 1 base at J; junction bases unmatched: 6. CDR3 length equals 15 residues. Germline lookup yields CDR1 SGDLS and CDR2 YYNGEE. CDR3 sequence reads: CASSGSPGGQETQYF. The CDR3 DNA reads TGTGCCAGCAGCGGATCCCCGGGGGGCCAAGAGACCCAGTACTTC.

The genes are TRBV7-9 and TRBJ1-3, with 8 bases lining up with TRBD1. Germline CDR1 reads SEHNR; CDR2 reads FQNEAQ (reference sequence). The V gene end was trimmed by 7 bases and the J gene end by 2 bases; junction bases not matched to a gene: 7. This CDR3 is 15 amino acids long. CDR3 amino acids: CASTHRGGTGNTIYF. For the CDR3, the DNA is TGTGCCAGCACACACAGGGGGGGAACTGGAAACACCATATATTTT.

CDR3 coding DNA: TGTGCCAGCAGTTTAAGGCGGTCCAAGCATACGCAGTATTTT. Amino acid sequence: CASSLRRSKHTQYF. The V and J genes are TRBV27 and TRBJ2-3; no reliable D call. Germline-derived CDR1 and CDR2 are MNHEY and SMNVEV (reference sequence). Trimming took 2 bases from V and 7 from J, leaving 13 bases between them. CDR3 length: 14 amino acids.

The chain is built from TRBV6-5 and TRBJ1-1, with 7 bases aligning to TRBD1. Germline V gene data show CDR1 as MNHEY and CDR2 as SVGAGI. V was pared by 5 bases and J by 5 bases, with 5 bases of the junction left unmatched. The CDR3 spans 13 residues. CDR3 sequence (DNA): TGTGCCAGCAGTCCAGGGACAGCGACTGAAGCTTTCTTT. It encodes CASSPGTATEAFF.

The gene calls are TRBV9 and TRBJ2-2, with 7 bases identical to TRBD2. Germline CDR1 SGDLS, CDR2 YYNGEE. The CDR3 runs 16 residues. V shed 0 bases and J 4 bases; nucleotides not matched to a gene: 6. CDR3 DNA: TGTGCCAGCAGCGTAGCTGCTAGCGGACTCACCGGGGAGCTGTTTTTT. It is translated as CASSVAASGLTGELFF.

The chain uses TRBV11-3 and TRBJ1-3, with 7 nucleotides matching TRBD1. The germline CDR1 and CDR2 sequences are SGHNT and YENEEA. Trimming took 5 bases from V and 4 from J; bases not matched to a gene: 5. There are 14 residues in the CDR3. The CDR3 coding sequence is TGTGCCAGCAGCCACAGGGGTGGCGGAAACACCATATATTTT. Amino acids: CASSHRGGGNTIYF.

The rearrangement links TRBV5-1 to TRBJ2-5; 10 nucleotides match TRBD2. This CDR3 spans 15 amino acids. Germline CDR1 reads SGHRS; CDR2 reads YFSETQ. Losses at the gene ends were 2 bases for V and 3 bases for J; bases not matched to a gene: 4. CDR3 sequence reads: CASSFSGGNKETQYF. CDR3 nucleotides: TGCGCCAGCAGCTTTAGCGGGGGGAACAAAGAGACCCAGTACTTC.